The entry that follows covers one T cell receptor (beta chain) sequence. Its antigen is not yet known. Per-base qualities were not stored, and no clone one base away is much larger. The germline V gene (reference sequence) sets CDR1 to LGHDT and CDR2 to YNNKEL. Spanning cysteine to phenylalanine, the CDR3 consists of 18 amino acids. The sequence is cut down to CDR3 DNA, 54 bases in frame from base 1. Germline trimming: 1 base from V, 8 bases from J; junction bases outside gene matches: 13. TCR-beta CDR3 regions were amplified from genomic DNA with the immunoSEQ v4 bias-controlled multiplex PCR assay, run blinded to group allocation. To estimate the quantities of nucleated cells and T cells in each sample, reference gene primers were included together with the TCR-beta primers. Sequencing of the libraries was performed on an Illumina MiSeq with a 100-cycle paired-end protocol. The study's own analysis went as follows. In the immunoSEQ Analyzer software, diversity and richness were calculated, with richness measured by iChao1 and clonality based on Pielou evenness and Shannon diversity on a 0-1 scale where a higher value means less diversity. Using confidence 3 and substitution 2, CDR3 amino acid sequences together with their V/J genes were queried against VDJdb for CMV, EBV and influenza A specificities. The Morisita-Horn index was used to assess how much TCR-beta amino acid clonotypes overlapped between the villitis of unknown etiology, infectious villitis and control repertoires. TCRdb re-hosts the immuneACCESS table, in-frame sequences only. Its copies lack some clones; in the studies checked, an unresolved V gene accounts for under half of them, and the cause for the rest is not known. V and J calls and clone size are those listed in that table; D and trimming were worked out from the DNA. The sample yields about 3,100 clones; approximately 79% were counted once. The ten largest clones take up approximately 17% of the sample.

The sample is drawn from a study of T cells in placental villitis. Regarding the research as a whole: To test an allograft-versus-infection hypothesis, the study compared placental TCR-beta repertoires across three groups: villitis of unknown etiology, unaffected controls matched for gestational age, and infectious villitis. Study-wide findings and limitations: Higher CMV-specific clone frequencies were found in infectious CMV cases than in villitis of unknown etiology (0.011 vs 0.001), and no difference in CMV-specific clone frequencies was seen between villitis of unknown etiology and controls. Bulk tissue sequencing could not distinguish helper, regulatory or cytotoxic T cells, nor maternal versus fetal T cells, and excluded gamma-delta receptors. Paraffin blocks contained small amounts of decidua, so some captured T cells, especially in controls, may have been decidual rather than villous infiltrates.

Five infectious villitis placentae were included, four with confirmed cytomegalovirus and one with Toxoplasma gondii, and were not matched to other groups. Mothers with infectious villitis were younger, had smaller fetuses, and delivered preterm or experienced intrauterine demise in a couple of cases. Placentae were collected after delivery and underwent gross and histological evaluation before archival tissue selection. Five 10-micron scrolls were cut from each FFPE block, and DNA was isolated using the AllPrep DNA/RNA FFPE Tissue kit. DNA concentration and purity were evaluated by NanoDrop, whereas RNA quality was assessed on a Bioanalyzer.

The TCR originated in a human patient with infectious villitis; the placental T cells may come from both mother and fetus. The sequencing input was placental tissue containing maternal and fetal cells. This chain joins TRBV3-1 (or the pseudogene TRBV3-2) to TRBJ2-3; TRBD2 matches 12 bases in the middle. Read as DNA, the sequence is TGTGCCAGCAGCCAAGCTAGCGGGGGGGAGTGGGGTATAGCTACGCAGTATTTT. The resulting protein is CASSQASGGEWGIATQYF.